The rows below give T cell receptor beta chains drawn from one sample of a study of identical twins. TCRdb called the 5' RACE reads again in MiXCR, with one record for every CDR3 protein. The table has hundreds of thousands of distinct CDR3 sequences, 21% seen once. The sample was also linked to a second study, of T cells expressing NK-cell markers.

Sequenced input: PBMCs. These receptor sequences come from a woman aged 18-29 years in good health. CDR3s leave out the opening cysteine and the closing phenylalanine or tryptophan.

ASSFRRSARHEQY	TRBV28	TRBJ2-7
ASRPATGSNEKLF	TRBV5-1	TRBJ1-4
ASCMKGQTTYEQY	TRBV14	TRBJ2-7
ASSFDRGNGYT	TRBV12-3/TRBV12-4	TRBJ1-2
ASSVAENKLGNEQF	TRBV9	TRBJ2-1
ASSLAWRSYNEQF	TRBV7-8	TRBJ2-1
ASSRLAGGLYSPSTDTQY	TRBV18	TRBJ2-3
ATSSAAGDGYT	TRBV15	TRBJ1-2
ASSAQDRVAYEQY	TRBV21-1	TRBJ2-7
AISTSGGLYEQY	TRBV10-3	TRBJ2-7
ASSLELGTSGRFSYNEQF	TRBV7-6	TRBJ2-1
ASSPEGAGRGAF	TRBV7-2	TRBJ1-1
SVGAVGQPQH	TRBV29-1	TRBJ1-5
SARDGGAFEETQY	TRBV20-1	TRBJ2-5
SARDVGGTSSYNEQF	TRBV20-1	TRBJ2-1
ATSRARPLYNEQF	TRBV15	TRBJ2-1
ASSLGRIVYEQY	TRBV5-5	TRBJ2-7